This record looks at one T cell receptor (beta chain) sequence and its context. It has no known antigen specificity. No much larger clonotype is one base removed from it; base qualities were not supplied. This entry is derived from a study of response to subunit inactivated influenza vaccine (dated by TCRdb to 2016 to 2019). Background on the whole study: Deep quantitative T cell receptor repertoire profiling was used in the study to track responses to a trivalent subunit inactivated influenza vaccine. What the research found in general, with its limitations: It was suggested by the authors that each seasonal influenza vaccination may recruit only a limited number of new T cells.

Libraries were prepared through RT-PCR. Instrument used: Illumina HiSeq 2500. TCRdb itself trimmed the public reads at Q25 with fastp, ran MiXCR and retained productive beta chains. CDR3 protein sequences are deduplicated, and each keeps its most common genes and DNA. This sample gives about 700,000 distinct CDR3 sequences in total; approximately 15% of them show up just once. Jointly, the top ten make up around 10% of the sample. The trim is 11 bases for V and 4 bases for J, with a gap of 15 bases between the germline ends. The cysteine opens and the phenylalanine closes a CDR3 of 13 amino acids. Of the read, only the CDR3 DNA is kept; its 39 bases are in frame from base 1.

The sequence is built from TRBV12-3 or TRBV12-4 and TRBJ2-1, with the D gene too uncertain to name. This clonotype originated in a man in his forties or fifties who received an inactivated influenza vaccine. Donor details come from another sample of the same person, matched by shared clones. This specimen consisted of PBMCs from blood, obtained about 12 days after vaccination. This receptor has the CDR3 CASAARSYNEQFF. The nucleotides are TGTGCCTCGGCGGCTCGCTCGTACAATGAGCAGTTCTTC.